Presented here are 26 T cell receptor beta chains from one specimen sequenced in a study of cytomegalovirus exposure and HLA in healthy donors. The primer mix had 60 Vbeta and 13 Jbeta primers. Measured with immunoSEQ multiplex PCR; TCRdb has only the in-frame clones, and not every one. Among 150,000 or so clones listed, around 80% were seen once. The specimen was PBMCs. These receptors all stem from a female donor in good health and CMV-seronegative.

J is TRBJ2-7 and V is TRBV6-1, with 8 bases that match TRBD2. The CDR3 covers 17 residues. Losses at the gene ends were 4 bases for V and 2 bases for J; bases not matched to a gene: 13. CDR1 and CDR2 from the germline V gene are MNHNS and SASEGT. DNA of the CDR3: TGTGCCAGCAGTGGTCAGGCGGGACGGGGGGGGGCCTACGAGCAGTACTTC. It translates to CASSGQAGRGGAYEQYF.

This clone appeared a single time. V gene TRBV10-2 combines with J gene TRBJ2-2; TRBD1 aligns across 9 bases. The trim removed 4 bases at V and 5 bases at J, leaving 8 bases unmatched. Germline V gives CDR1 WSHSY, CDR2 SAAADI. CDR3 length: 16 amino acids. DNA for the CDR3: TGCGCCAGCAGTGGGGGTGGACAGGGGCGGACCGGGGAGCTGTTTTTT. This sequence encodes CASSGGGQGRTGELFF.

This clone was found a few times. The J gene is TRBJ2-7, the V gene TRBV5-1; 7 positions agree with TRBD2. The CDR3 spans 15 residues. The germline CDR1 and CDR2 sequences are SGHRS and YFSETQ. The trim removed 0 bases at V and 2 bases at J, leaving 5 bases unmatched. In nucleotides, the CDR3 is TGCGCCAGCAGCTTGGCCGGAGCGGGGACCTACGAGCAGTACTTC. This translates into CASSLAGAGTYEQYF.

V is TRBV6-5 and J is TRBJ2-1, with D maybe TRBD2 (5 bases). Per germline, CDR1 MNHEY and CDR2 SVGAGI. The length of the CDR3 is 13 residues. The V end lost 0 bases, the J end lost 7 bases, and 7 bases lay between the germline ends. CDR3 DNA: TGTGCCAGCAGTTACTCAAGCGGTAATGAGCAGTTCTTC. Translation: CASSYSSGNEQFF.

The chain carries TRBV9 and TRBJ2-1; TRBD2 matches at 9 bases. V was clipped by 4 bases and J by 4 bases; unmatched bases: 3. The germline CDR1 and CDR2 sequences are SGDLS and YYNGEE. The length of the CDR3 is 14 residues. CDR3 sequence reads: CASSRTSGYNEQFF. CDR3 nucleotide sequence: TGTGCCAGCAGCAGAACTAGCGGGTACAATGAGCAGTTCTTC.

The gene calls are TRBV6-6 and TRBJ1-1; D possibly corresponds to TRBD1 (6 bases). This CDR3 comprises 13 residues. Germline V gene lookup returns CDR1 MNHNY and CDR2 SVGAGI (reference sequence). Trimming removed 6 bases from V and 1 base from J, with 9 bases in between. The CDR3 DNA sequence: TGTGCCAGCAGCCTCAGGGGGAACACTGAAGCTTTCTTT. Its protein product is CASSLRGNTEAFF.

This clone appeared once. This sequence joins TRBV19 and TRBJ2-7; 8 bases are shared with TRBD2. Germline V gene lookup returns CDR1 LNHDA and CDR2 SQIVND (reference sequence). Trimming cost V 1 base and J 0 bases; bases outside gene matches: 5. The CDR3 is 16 residues long. The CDR3 protein is CASSIGVAGSSYEQYF. CDR3 DNA sequence: TGTGCCAGTAGTATAGGGGTAGCGGGGAGCTCCTACGAGCAGTACTTC.

J is TRBJ2-7 and V is TRBV27; 15 bases fit TRBD2. Germline V gene lookup returns CDR1 MNHEY and CDR2 SMNVEV (reference sequence). There are 16 residues in the CDR3. The junction had 7 bases not matched to a gene; V was cut back by 9 bases and J by 1 base. DNA for the CDR3: TGTGCCAGGCCGGGACTAGCGGGAGGCGGGTCCTACGAGCAGTACTTC. Its translation is CARPGLAGGGSYEQYF.

The genes are TRBV5-4 and TRBJ2-3; 9 bases are shared with TRBD2. V gave up 1 base and J gave up 4 bases; unmatched junction bases: 4. CDR3 length equals 15 residues. Germline V gene data show CDR1 as SGHNT and CDR2 as YYREEE (reference sequence). The DNA for the CDR3 is TGTGCCAGCAGCTTGAAGCGGGAGGCCTCAGATACGCAGTATTTT. Its protein is CASSLKREASDTQYF. Full variable domain (rest looked up from reference TRBV5-4 and TRBJ2-3): ETGVTQSPTHLIKTRGQQVTLRCSSQSGHNTVSWYQQALGQGPQFIFQYYREEENGRGNFPPRFSGLQFPNYSSELNVNALELDDSALYLCASSLKREASDTQYFGPGTRLTVL.

The rearrangement joins TRBV4-3 to TRBJ2-3, with D tentatively TRBD2 (5 bases). Germline assignment: CDR1 LGHNA and CDR2 YSLEER. This CDR3 comprises 15 residues. V lost 0 bases to trimming and J lost 6 bases, with 13 bases between them. The CDR3 DNA follows: TGCGCCAGCAGCCAAGATTGGGCAACGGGGGATACGCAGTATTTT. Its translation: CASSQDWATGDTQYF.

This clone was counted once. The chain couples TRBV11-3 to TRBJ2-3, with 8 positions matching TRBD2. CDR3 length equals 15 residues. The V gene's germline CDR1 is SGHNT and CDR2 YENEEA. The V and J ends lost 5 bases and 0 bases, in that order; junction bases with no gene match: 4. The CDR3 nucleotides read TGTGCCAGCAGCGTTTCTAGCGGGAGCACAGATACGCAGTATTTT. Protein product: CASSVSSGSTDTQYF.

This chain joins TRBV7-8 and TRBJ2-6, with D uncertain. Germline-derived CDR1 and CDR2 are SGHVS and FQNEAQ. Deletions cut 1 base from V and 9 bases from J, with 28 bases between. CDR3 length: 20 residues. As DNA, the CDR3 is TGTGCCAGCAGCTTAGATAGTATGGCCATACACTCTGGAGTAGGCAACGTCCTGACTTTC. This codes for CASSLDSMAIHSGVGNVLTF.

This chain's CDR3 is CASSLRGGGDTQYF. Here the CDR3 DNA reads TGCGCCAGCAGCTTAAGAGGGGGGGGAGATACGCAGTATTTT. This chain uses TRBV5-1 with TRBJ2-3; D is possibly TRBD2 (7 bases). The CDR3 loop spans 14 amino acids. Per germline, CDR1 SGHRS and CDR2 YFSETQ. Trimming shortened V by 2 bases and J by 5 bases, and 12 bases separated the two germline ends.

V is TRBV5-6 and J is TRBJ2-1; D is possibly TRBD2 (7 bases). The ends were cut back, 0 bases at V and 12 bases at J, with 19 bases in the middle. The CDR3 is made up of 15 amino acids. Per germline, CDR1 SGHDT and CDR2 YYEEEE. This chain's CDR3 is CASSLGGRVGGGQFF. The CDR3 DNA reads TGTGCCAGCAGCTTGGGGGGGAGGGTTGGGGGCGGGCAGTTCTTC.

The chain is built from TRBV27 and TRBJ2-1; TRBD2 aligns across 9 bases. The CDR3 runs 18 residues. Trimming at V came to 2 bases and at J to 0 bases, leaving 8 bases not matched to a gene. Germline V gene sequence: CDR1 MNHEY, CDR2 SMNVEV (reference sequence). CDR3 region: CASSLDSSGMSSYNEQFF. CDR3 DNA: TGTGCCAGCAGTTTAGATTCTAGCGGGATGAGCTCCTACAATGAGCAGTTCTTC.

This chain links TRBV7-6 with TRBJ1-5, with a possible D match to TRBD1 (6 bases). The CDR3 totals 14 residues. The germline V gene encodes CDR1 SGHVS and CDR2 FNYEAQ. The V end was cut by 5 bases, the J end by 5 bases, with 13 bases between. The CDR3 protein is CASSQDQGHQPQHF. CDR3 in DNA: TGTGCCAGCAGCCAAGACCAGGGGCATCAGCCCCAGCATTTT.

Only a few counts were recorded for this clone. The chain couples TRBV27 to TRBJ1-1; D is undetermined. From germline, CDR1 is MNHEY and CDR2 SMNVEV (reference sequence). Trimming removed 5 bases from V and 4 bases from J, with 11 bases in between. CDR3 length: 13 amino acids. In DNA form, the CDR3 reads TGTGCCAGCAGTAGGACTGCGGGCACTGAAGCTTTCTTT. Amino acid sequence: CASSRTAGTEAFF.

This clone was seen only once. The chain carries TRBV9 and TRBJ1-2; D is unclear. Germline loops: CDR1 SGDLS, CDR2 YYNGEE. V dropped 4 bases and J dropped 8 bases, with 21 bases sitting between them. This CDR3 is built from 15 residues. This CDR3 reads CASSPHPGLANGYTF. CDR3 bases: TGTGCCAGCAGCCCCCACCCAGGACTCGCGAACGGCTACACCTTC.

This sequence joins TRBV28 and TRBJ2-7, with 10 bases fitting TRBD1. Trimming took 7 bases from V and 3 from J; bases not matched to a gene: 3. Germline V CDR1 and CDR2: MDHEN, SYDVKM. The CDR3 runs 13 residues. This chain's CDR3 is CASTRDRGYEQYF. The CDR3 DNA sequence: TGTGCCAGCACCAGGGACAGGGGCTACGAGCAGTACTTC.

The chain has TRBV7-2 and TRBJ1-1; 8 nucleotides line up with TRBD1. CDR1 and CDR2 (germline): SGHTA, FQGNSA. The CDR3 consists of 15 residues. The ends lost 5 bases at V and 4 bases at J; junction bases unmatched: 9. CDR3 DNA: TGTGCCAGCAGCCCACGACAGGGGATGGTCACTGAAGCTTTCTTT. As protein: CASSPRQGMVTEAFF.

The chain uses TRBV25-1 and TRBJ2-1; 10 positions agree with TRBD1. The CDR3 is 16 residues long. V gave up 0 bases and J gave up 5 bases; unmatched junction bases: 4. The germline V gene has CDR1 MGHDK and CDR2 SYGVNS. The CDR3 loop is CASSEYGGTGDNEQFF. Here the CDR3 DNA reads TGTGCCAGCAGTGAATATGGGGGGACAGGGGACAATGAGCAGTTCTTC.

The J gene is TRBJ2-7, the V gene TRBV6-1; a possible D gene is TRBD1 (6 bases). Trimming removed 5 bases from V and 2 bases from J, with 10 bases in between. The CDR3 sequence is 13 residues long. Germline values: CDR1 MNHNS, CDR2 SASEGT. The DNA for the CDR3 is TGTGCCAGCAGTCGGGACATCGCCTACGAGCAGTACTTC. This gives the protein CASSRDIAYEQYF.

This chain uses TRBV14 with TRBJ2-1, with D possibly TRBD2 on 8 matching bases. The CDR3 contains 17 residues. The germline gives CDR1 SGHDN, CDR2 FVKESK. V lost 3 bases, J lost 3 bases, and 18 bases lay in between. The CDR3 protein is CASSHTRGREVYNEQFF. CDR3 sequence (DNA): TGTGCCAGCAGCCACACTAGGGGGCGGGAGGTCTACAATGAGCAGTTCTTC.

The V call is TRBV5-4, the J call TRBJ2-3, with 11 bases lining up with TRBD2. The germline CDR1 and CDR2 sequences are SGHNT and YYREEE (reference sequence). Trimming cost V 2 bases and J 3 bases; bases outside gene matches: 2. The CDR3 consists of 15 residues. For the CDR3, the DNA is TGTGCCAGCAGCTTAACTAGCGGGAGTACAGATACGCAGTATTTT. This translates into CASSLTSGSTDTQYF.

This chain connects TRBV29-1 to TRBJ2-5, with D perhaps matching TRBD2 (5 bases). V was clipped by 3 bases and J by 13 bases, with 12 bases between them. The CDR3 is 10 residues long. Germline CDR1 SQVTM, CDR2 ANQGSEA. CDR3 in DNA: TGCAGCGTTGAGCGGGTCCCTCCGTACTTC. This translates into CSVERVPPYF.

The gene calls are TRBV5-1 and TRBJ1-2; 8 bases are a match to TRBD1. Germline values: CDR1 SGHRS, CDR2 YFSETQ. CDR3 length: 16 amino acids. V was pared by 4 bases and J by 4 bases, with 12 bases of the junction left unmatched. The DNA for the CDR3 is TGCGCCAGCAGCCTCCAGACAGGGGCGGCCCGCTATGGCTACACCTTC. This encodes CASSLQTGAARYGYTF.